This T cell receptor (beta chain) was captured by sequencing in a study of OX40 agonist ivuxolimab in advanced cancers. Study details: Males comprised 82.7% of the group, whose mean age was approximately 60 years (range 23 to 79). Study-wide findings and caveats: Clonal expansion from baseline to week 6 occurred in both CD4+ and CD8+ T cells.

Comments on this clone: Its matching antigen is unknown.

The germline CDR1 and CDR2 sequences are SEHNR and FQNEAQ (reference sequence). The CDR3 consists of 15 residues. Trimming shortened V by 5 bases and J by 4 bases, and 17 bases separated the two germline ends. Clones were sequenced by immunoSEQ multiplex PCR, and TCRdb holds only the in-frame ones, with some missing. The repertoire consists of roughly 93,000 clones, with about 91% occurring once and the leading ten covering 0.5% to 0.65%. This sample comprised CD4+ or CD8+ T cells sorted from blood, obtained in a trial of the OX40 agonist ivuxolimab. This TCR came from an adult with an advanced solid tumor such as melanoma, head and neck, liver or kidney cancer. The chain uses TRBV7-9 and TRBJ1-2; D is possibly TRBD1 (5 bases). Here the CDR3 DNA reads TGTGCCAGCAGCCCTACCGGGACGCTACCCTATGGCTACACCTTC. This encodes CASSPTGTLPYGYTF.